This passage covers 26 T cell receptor beta chains from one sample sequenced in a study of vaccination and CD4 T cells after COVID-19. The Oncomine TCR Beta short-read assay generated sequence data from the DNA of cultured CD4+ T cells. MiXCR, applied by TCRdb to the PCR reads, yields one record per CDR3 protein. The data contain 10,000 or so distinct CDR3 sequences, roughly 25% of them seen just once; the ten biggest clones take up more than 45%. No antigen is known for these receptors. Treatment defined: roughly 10-day PBMC culture with coronavirus spike peptide pools or control peptides (ViraFEST assay). Sequencing was performed on CD4+ T cells from blood, cultured in vitro, taken before SARS-CoV-2 vaccination. All receptors derive from a human donor who received a COVID-19 vaccine.

The sample holds a few counts of this clonotype. The rearrangement uses TRBV7-2 and TRBJ1-2; 9 positions agree with TRBD1. The length of the CDR3 is 15 residues. The V and J ends lost 6 bases and 6 bases, in that order; junction bases with no gene match: 11. Germline-derived CDR1 and CDR2 are SGHTA and FQGNSA. The CDR3 is CASRQRTGGFDGYTF. CDR3 nucleotide sequence: TGTGCCAGCAGGCAACGTACAGGGGGCTTCGATGGCTACACCTTC.

This clonotype was recorded a few times. The chain links TRBV19 to TRBJ2-7; maybe TRBD1 (6 bases). The V end was cut by 7 bases, the J end by 1 base, with 20 bases between. The CDR3 totals 16 residues. CDR1 is LNHDA, CDR2 SQIVND, per germline (reference sequence). CDR3 amino acids: CASTTVGQGKSYEQYF. CDR3 nucleotide sequence: TGTGCCAGTACCACAGTCGGCCAGGGGAAGTCCTACGAGCAGTACTTC.

This clonotype turned up a few times. The V call is TRBV25-1, the J call TRBJ1-4; D is perhaps TRBD1 (5 bases). The CDR3 contains 15 residues. Germline values: CDR1 MGHDK, CDR2 SYGVNS. The V end lost 4 bases, the J end lost 3 bases, and 12 bases lay between the germline ends. CDR3 sequence (DNA): TGTGCCAGCAGTGGAACCGGGGCTGCTAATGAAAAACTGTTTTTT. Protein sequence: CASSGTGAANEKLFF. Together with reference TRBV25-1 and TRBJ1-4, the CDR3 gives the full variable domain: EADIYQTPRYLVIGTGKKITLECSQTMGHDKMYWYQQDPGMELHLIHYSYGVNSTEKGDLSSESTVSRIRTEHFPLTLESARPSHTSQYLCASSGTGAANEKLFFGSGTQLSVL.

This clonotype was recorded a few times. The chain has TRBV7-9 and TRBJ2-5, with 7 bases matching TRBD1. Germline values: CDR1 SEHNR, CDR2 FQNEAQ (reference sequence). The length of the CDR3 is 16 residues. V shed 5 bases and J 1 base; nucleotides not matched to a gene: 10. The CDR3 sequence: CASSRPTTGVQETQYF. DNA for the CDR3: TGTGCCAGCAGCCGCCCCACAACAGGGGTCCAAGAGACCCAGTACTTC. Together with reference TRBV7-9 and TRBJ2-5, the CDR3 gives the full variable domain: DTGVSQNPRHKITKRGQNVTFRCDPISEHNRLYWYRQTLGQGPEFLTYFQNEAQLEKSRLLSDRFSAERPKGSFSTLEIQRTEQGDSAMYLCASSRPTTGVQETQYFGPGTRLLVL.

J is TRBJ2-1 and V is TRBV20-1; D gene uncertain. V lost 0 bases, J lost 12 bases, and 12 bases lay in between. The CDR3 covers 12 residues. Germline-derived CDR1 and CDR2 are DFQATT and SNEGSKA (reference sequence). The CDR3 nucleotides are TGCAGTGCTAGAGAAGAAGGATGGGTGCAGTTCTTC. This sequence encodes CSAREEGWVQFF.

The gene calls are TRBV18 and TRBJ1-2; D gene uncertain. This CDR3 contains 16 residues. Germline CDR1 and CDR2: KGHSH and LQKENI. The V end lost 0 bases, the J end lost 7 bases, and 18 bases lay between the germline ends. The chain's CDR3 is CASSPPVHGRGSGYTF. As DNA, the CDR3 is TGTGCCAGCTCACCACCGGTGCACGGCCGAGGGAGTGGCTACACCTTC.

The genes are TRBV5-1 and TRBJ1-2; D is undetermined. The CDR3 spans 14 residues. Germline V gene sequence: CDR1 SGHRS, CDR2 YFSETQ. Trimming removed 0 bases from V and 7 bases from J, with 13 bases in between. CDR3 nucleotide sequence: TGCGCCAGCAGCTTGGACTCCGGATTATCTGGCTACACCTTC. Its translation is CASSLDSGLSGYTF.

The V call is TRBV7-2, the J call TRBJ2-2, with 7 nucleotides matching TRBD1. The CDR3 contains 18 residues. Germline V gives CDR1 SGHTA, CDR2 FQGNSA. Germline trimming cut 0 bases from V and 5 bases from J; bases unmatched to any gene: 12. The CDR3 sequence: CASSLALRQGGITGELFF. DNA for the CDR3: TGTGCCAGCAGCTTAGCGCTCAGACAGGGCGGAATAACCGGGGAGCTGTTTTTT.

The V gene is TRBV6-1, the J gene TRBJ2-1; D is undetermined. Germline CDR1 reads MNHNS; CDR2 reads SASEGT. The CDR3 extends over 12 amino acids. V was shortened by 4 bases and J by 5 bases, with 6 bases between the two germline ends. The CDR3 here is CASSAYNNEQFF. CDR3 nucleotide sequence: TGTGCCAGCAGTGCGTATAACAATGAGCAGTTCTTC.

The chain joins TRBV27 to TRBJ1-1; a possible D gene is TRBD1 (6 bases). The CDR3 contains 14 residues. Looked up from germline, CDR1 is MNHEY and CDR2 is SMNVEV (reference sequence). V dropped 5 bases and J dropped 3 bases, with 13 bases sitting between them. CDR3 bases: TGTGCCAGCAGTCCCCGGACAGAGCACACTGAAGCTTTCTTT. Translated, it gives CASSPRTEHTEAFF.

This clonotype has only a few counts. This chain uses TRBV6-1 with TRBJ2-6; 8 positions match TRBD2. From germline, CDR1 is MNHNS and CDR2 SASEGT. V trimming: 2 bases; J trimming: 2 bases; junction bases outside the gene matches: 5. The CDR3 consists of 17 residues. The CDR3 here is CASSESRGLAGANVLTF. The DNA for the CDR3 is TGTGCCAGCAGTGAATCCAGGGGACTAGCTGGGGCCAACGTCCTGACTTTC.

In this sample, this clonotype turned up a few times. The J gene is TRBJ1-1, the V gene TRBV4-2, with TRBD1 matching over 8 bases. The germline V gene has CDR1 LGHNA and CDR2 YNFKEQ. The CDR3 extends over 17 amino acids. The V segment lost 1 base and the J segment 4 bases; nucleotides outside the gene matches: 11. For the CDR3, the DNA is TGTGCCAGCAGCCAAGTCTATCGGACAGGGCGGGTCACTGAAGCTTTCTTT. Translated: CASSQVYRTGRVTEAFF.

This sequence joins TRBV6-5 and TRBJ2-7, with TRBD1 matching 7 bases. J lost 6 bases, V lost 2 bases, and 7 bases had no gene match. This CDR3 spans 14 amino acids. Germline CDR1 and CDR2: MNHEY and SVGAGI. CDR3 DNA sequence: TGTGCCAGCAGTTACAGGGACAGTCTTGGCGAGCAGTACTTC. Protein: CASSYRDSLGEQYF.

In this sample, this clonotype turned up once. This could be a read error, since a much larger clone is one nucleotide away. J is TRBJ1-5 and V is TRBV6-5, with D unresolved. Germline V gene lookup returns CDR1 MNHEY and CDR2 SVGAGI. CDR3 size: 13 residues. The CDR3 region has the DNA TGTGCCGGCAGTTATGGAGTAAATCAGCCCCAGCATTTT. Translation gives CAGSYGVNQPQHF.

With respect to this clonotype: Since a much larger clone is just one base distant, this may be a read error. The genes are TRBV19 and TRBJ1-5; D unresolved. Per the germline V gene, CDR1 is LNHDA and CDR2 is SQIVND (reference sequence). This CDR3 is built from 17 residues. CDR3 in DNA: TGTGCCAGTAGTATAAAGCCCCTAACTTATAGCAATCAGCCCCGGCATTTT. It is translated as CASSIKPLTYSNQPRHF.

This chain connects TRBV27 to TRBJ2-1; 7 nucleotides line up with TRBD1. V gave up 5 bases and J gave up 1 base; unmatched junction bases: 5. CDR1 is MNHEY and CDR2 is SMNVEV in the germline V gene (reference sequence). CDR3 length: 15 residues. Here the CDR3 DNA reads TGTGCCAGCAGTCCTGGGGACAGTTCCTACAATGAGCAGTTCTTC. Amino acid sequence: CASSPGDSSYNEQFF.

The chain links TRBV30 to TRBJ1-2; D gene unclear. This CDR3 has 13 residues. Germline assignment: CDR1 GTSNPN and CDR2 SVGIG (reference sequence). Trimming stripped 4 bases from V and 2 bases from J, with 11 bases between. CDR3 coding DNA: TGTGCCTGGACTCGAAGTGGGAACTATGGCTACACCTTC. Translated: CAWTRSGNYGYTF.

This rearrangement joins TRBV7-2 to TRBJ1-2; TRBD1 aligns across 9 bases. The CDR3 is made up of 16 amino acids. V trimming: 4 bases; J trimming: 6 bases; junction bases outside the gene matches: 12. The germline CDR1 and CDR2 sequences are SGHTA and FQGNSA. In nucleotides, the CDR3 is TGTGCCAGCAGCTCATCCATCGGGACAGGGCGCGATGGCTACACCTTC. Protein product: CASSSSIGTGRDGYTF. Filled out from reference TRBV7-2 and TRBJ1-2, the complete variable domain reads GAGVSQSPSNKVTEKGKDVELRCDPISGHTALYWYRQSLGQGLEFLIYFQGNSAPDKSGLPSDRFSAERTGGSVSTLTIQRTQQEDSAVYLCASSSSIGTGRDGYTFGSGTRLTVV.

The chain combines TRBV25-1 with TRBJ1-1; TRBD1 is a possible D gene (5 bases). The germline V gene has CDR1 MGHDK and CDR2 SYGVNS. CDR3 length: 16 amino acids. V was pared by 2 bases and J by 6 bases, with 19 bases between. This CDR3 is CASSENVGDEIPEAFF. As DNA, the CDR3 is TGTGCCAGCAGTGAAAACGTGGGGGACGAGATCCCTGAAGCTTTCTTT.

The J gene is TRBJ1-5, the V gene TRBV24-1, with D maybe TRBD1 (6 bases). The CDR3 length is 15 residues. V was trimmed by 3 bases and J by 7 bases, leaving 15 bases between them. Per germline, CDR1 KGHDR and CDR2 SFDVKD. DNA for the CDR3: TGTGCCACCAGTGATGCGGGCACAGGGCACCAGCCCCAGCATTTT. This gives the protein CATSDAGTGHQPQHF.

The chain uses TRBV12-3 or TRBV12-4 and TRBJ1-2; no definite D call. This CDR3 is 15 amino acids long. V gave up 1 base and J gave up 0 bases, with 9 bases separating them. The CDR3 DNA reads as TGTGCCAGCAGTTTAGAGGTCCCTTCTAACTATGGCTACACCTTC. Its protein is CASSLEVPSNYGYTF.

CDR3 region: CASSLDGGRGDTQYF. CDR3 in DNA: TGTGCCAGCAGCTTAGACGGGGGGCGAGGAGATACGCAGTATTTT. This sequence joins TRBV7-2 and TRBJ2-3; maybe TRBD2 (7 bases). Germline CDR1 and CDR2: SGHTA and FQGNSA. The CDR3 runs to 15 residues. V was clipped by 1 base and J by 5 bases, with 13 bases between them.

This clonotype has a handful of counts. This chain joins TRBV15 and TRBJ2-7; D ambiguous. Germline assignment: CDR1 LNHNV and CDR2 YYDKDF (reference sequence). This CDR3 region has 15 residues. The V gene lost 0 bases and the J gene lost 3 bases, with 12 bases spanning the gap. For the CDR3, the DNA is TGTGCCACCAGCAGAGATGCCGGTATAGGCTACGAGCAGTACTTC. Amino acid sequence: CATSRDAGIGYEQYF.

This clonotype was observed a handful of times. The chain uses TRBV23-1 and TRBJ2-7; 8 positions match TRBD2. TRBV23-1 qualifies as an ORF whose function is uncertain. The CDR3 totals 15 residues. J was trimmed by 4 bases and V by 4 bases; bases with no gene match: 9. CDR3 region: CASSLRAGVAYEQYF. The CDR3 DNA reads as TGCGCCAGCAGTCTCCGAGCGGGGGTCGCGTACGAGCAGTACTTC.

V usage is TRBV24-1 and J usage is TRBJ1-3, with D possibly matching TRBD1 (5 bases). This CDR3 is built from 15 residues. Trimming pared 3 bases from V and 0 bases from J, leaving 8 bases between. Germline lookup yields CDR1 KGHDR and CDR2 SFDVKD. In nucleotides, the CDR3 is TGTGCCACCAGTGATGGGGCAGCCTCTGGAAACACCATATATTTT. Protein: CATSDGAASGNTIYF.

V is TRBV12-3 or TRBV12-4 and J is TRBJ1-2, with a tentative D call TRBD1 (5 bases). V lost 6 bases and J lost 4, with 15 bases in between. The CDR3 consists of 14 residues. The CDR3 sequence: CASSAGKGAYGYTF. CDR3 in DNA: TGTGCCAGCAGCGCTGGGAAAGGGGCCTATGGCTACACCTTC.